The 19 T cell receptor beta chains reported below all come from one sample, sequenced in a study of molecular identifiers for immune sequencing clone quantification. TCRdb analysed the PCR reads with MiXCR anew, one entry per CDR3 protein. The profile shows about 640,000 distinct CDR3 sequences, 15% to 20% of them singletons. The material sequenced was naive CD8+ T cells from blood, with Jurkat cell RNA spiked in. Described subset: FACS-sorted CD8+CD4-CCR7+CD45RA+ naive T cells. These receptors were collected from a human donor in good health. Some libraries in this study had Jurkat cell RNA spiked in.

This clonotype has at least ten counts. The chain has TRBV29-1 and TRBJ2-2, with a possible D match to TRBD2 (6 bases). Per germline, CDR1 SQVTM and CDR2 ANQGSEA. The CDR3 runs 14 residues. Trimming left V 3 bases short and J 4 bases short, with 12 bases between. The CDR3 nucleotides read TGCAGCGTTGACCCTGGGGGAGGCACCGGGGAGCTGTTTTTT. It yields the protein CSVDPGGGTGELFF.

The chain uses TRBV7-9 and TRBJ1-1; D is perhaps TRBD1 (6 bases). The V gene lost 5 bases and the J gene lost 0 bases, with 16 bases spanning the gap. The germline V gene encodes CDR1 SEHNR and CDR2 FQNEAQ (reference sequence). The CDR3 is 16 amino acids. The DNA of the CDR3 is TGTGCCAGCAGCCCCAACTCGGGGGGGCTGAACACTGAAGCTTTCTTT. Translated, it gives CASSPNSGGLNTEAFF.

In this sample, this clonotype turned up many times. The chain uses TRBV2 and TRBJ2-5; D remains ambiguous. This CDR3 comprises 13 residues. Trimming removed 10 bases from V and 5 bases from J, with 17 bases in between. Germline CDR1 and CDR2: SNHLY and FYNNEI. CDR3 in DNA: TGTGCCACCTTAGGACCTCTCGAGGAGACCCAGTACTTC. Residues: CATLGPLEETQYF.

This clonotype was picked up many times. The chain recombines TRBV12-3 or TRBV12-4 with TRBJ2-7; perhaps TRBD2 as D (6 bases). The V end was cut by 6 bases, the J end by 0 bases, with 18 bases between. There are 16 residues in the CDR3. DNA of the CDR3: TGTGCCAGCAGAGGGTCCGGGAGAAAGAACTCCTACGAGCAGTACTTC. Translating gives CASRGSGRKNSYEQYF.

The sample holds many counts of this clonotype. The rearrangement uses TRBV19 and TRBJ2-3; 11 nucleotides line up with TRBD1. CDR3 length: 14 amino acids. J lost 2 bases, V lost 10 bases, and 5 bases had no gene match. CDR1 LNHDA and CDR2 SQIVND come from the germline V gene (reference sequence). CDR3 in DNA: TGTGCCACTGGACAGGGGGCTGTCACAGATACGCAGTATTTT. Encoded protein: CATGQGAVTDTQYF.

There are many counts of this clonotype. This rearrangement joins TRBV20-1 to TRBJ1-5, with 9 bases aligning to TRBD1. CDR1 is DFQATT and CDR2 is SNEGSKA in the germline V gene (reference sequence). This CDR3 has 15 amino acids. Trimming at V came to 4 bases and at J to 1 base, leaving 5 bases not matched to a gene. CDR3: CSAKDRGGSNQPQHF. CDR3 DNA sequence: TGCAGTGCTAAGGACAGGGGTGGCAGCAATCAGCCCCAGCATTTT.

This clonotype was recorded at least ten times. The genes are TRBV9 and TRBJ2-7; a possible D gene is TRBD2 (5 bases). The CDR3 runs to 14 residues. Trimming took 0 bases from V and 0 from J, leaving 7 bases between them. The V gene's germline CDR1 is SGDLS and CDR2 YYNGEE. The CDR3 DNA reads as TGTGCCAGCAGCGTAGTCGGGAACTCCTACGAGCAGTACTTC. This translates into CASSVVGNSYEQYF.

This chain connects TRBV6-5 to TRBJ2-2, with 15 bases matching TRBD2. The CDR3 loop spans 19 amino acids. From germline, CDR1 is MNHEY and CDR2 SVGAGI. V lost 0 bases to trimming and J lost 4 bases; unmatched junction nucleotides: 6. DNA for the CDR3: TGTGCCAGCAGTTACTCCGGACTAGCGGGGGGGGGGGGCACCGGGGAGCTGTTTTTT. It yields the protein CASSYSGLAGGGGTGELFF.

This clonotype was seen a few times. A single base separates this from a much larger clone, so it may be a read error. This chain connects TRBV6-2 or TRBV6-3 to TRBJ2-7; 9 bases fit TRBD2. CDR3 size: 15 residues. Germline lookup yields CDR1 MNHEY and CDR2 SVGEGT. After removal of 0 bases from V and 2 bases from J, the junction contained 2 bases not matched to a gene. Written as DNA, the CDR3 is TGTGCCAGCAGTTACTCGGAGCGGGGGGCCTACGAGCAGTACTTC. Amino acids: CASSYSERGAYEQYF.

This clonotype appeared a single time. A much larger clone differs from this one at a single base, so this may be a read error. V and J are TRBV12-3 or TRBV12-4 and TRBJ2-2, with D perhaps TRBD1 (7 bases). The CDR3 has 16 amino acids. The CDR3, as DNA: TGTGCCAGCAGTGATTGGACAGGTTATTTAACCGGGGGGCTGTTTTTT. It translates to CASSDWTGYLTGGLFF.

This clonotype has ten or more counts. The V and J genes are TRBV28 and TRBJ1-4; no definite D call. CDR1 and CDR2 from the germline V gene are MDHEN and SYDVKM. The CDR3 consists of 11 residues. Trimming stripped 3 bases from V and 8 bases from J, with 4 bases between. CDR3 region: CASSFSEKLFF. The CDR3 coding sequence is TGTGCCAGCAGTTTTTCGGAAAAACTGTTTTTT.

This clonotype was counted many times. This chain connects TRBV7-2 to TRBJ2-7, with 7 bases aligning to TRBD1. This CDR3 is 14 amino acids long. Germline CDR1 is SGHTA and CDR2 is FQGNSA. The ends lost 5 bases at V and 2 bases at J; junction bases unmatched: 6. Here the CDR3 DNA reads TGTGCCAGCAGCCCATACAGGGGAACCTACGAGCAGTACTTC. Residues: CASSPYRGTYEQYF.

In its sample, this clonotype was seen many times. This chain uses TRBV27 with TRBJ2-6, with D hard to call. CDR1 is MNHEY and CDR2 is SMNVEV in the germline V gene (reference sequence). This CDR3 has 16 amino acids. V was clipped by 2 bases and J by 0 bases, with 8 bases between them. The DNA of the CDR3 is TGTGCCAGCAGTTTACTTTCGCCCTCTGGGGCCAACGTCCTGACTTTC. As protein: CASSLLSPSGANVLTF.

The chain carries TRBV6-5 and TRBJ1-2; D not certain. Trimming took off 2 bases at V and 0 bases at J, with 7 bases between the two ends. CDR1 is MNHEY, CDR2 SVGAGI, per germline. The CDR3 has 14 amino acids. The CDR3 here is CASSYNTANYGYTF. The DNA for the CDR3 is TGTGCCAGCAGTTACAACACCGCTAACTATGGCTACACCTTC.

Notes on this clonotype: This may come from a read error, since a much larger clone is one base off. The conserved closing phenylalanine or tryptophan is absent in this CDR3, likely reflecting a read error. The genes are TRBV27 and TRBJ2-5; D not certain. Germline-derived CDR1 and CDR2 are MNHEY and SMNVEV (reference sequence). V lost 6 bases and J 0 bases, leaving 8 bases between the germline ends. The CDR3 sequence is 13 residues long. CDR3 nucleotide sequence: TGTGCCAGCAGAGGAACGTACCAAGAGACCCAGTACCTC. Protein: CASRGTYQETQYL.

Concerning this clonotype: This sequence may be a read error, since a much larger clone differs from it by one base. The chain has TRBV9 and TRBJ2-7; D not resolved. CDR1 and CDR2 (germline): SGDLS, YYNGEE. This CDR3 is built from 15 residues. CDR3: CACSVGAGRTYEQYF. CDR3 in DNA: TGTGCCTGCAGCGTAGGAGCCGGACGGACCTACGAGCAGTACTTC.

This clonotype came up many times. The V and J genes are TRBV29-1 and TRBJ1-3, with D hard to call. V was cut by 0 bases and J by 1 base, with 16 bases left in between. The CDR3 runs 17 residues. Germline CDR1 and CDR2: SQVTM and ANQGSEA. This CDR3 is CSVEDLRPAESGNTIYF. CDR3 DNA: TGCAGCGTTGAAGATTTAAGGCCGGCAGAGTCTGGAAACACCATATATTTT.

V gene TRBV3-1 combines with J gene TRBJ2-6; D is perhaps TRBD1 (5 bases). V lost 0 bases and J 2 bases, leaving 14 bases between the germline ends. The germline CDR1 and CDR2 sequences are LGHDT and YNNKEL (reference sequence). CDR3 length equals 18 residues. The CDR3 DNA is TGTGCCAGCAGCCAAGATTTTACAGGTCGGGCTGGGGCCAACGTCCTGACTTTC. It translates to CASSQDFTGRAGANVLTF.

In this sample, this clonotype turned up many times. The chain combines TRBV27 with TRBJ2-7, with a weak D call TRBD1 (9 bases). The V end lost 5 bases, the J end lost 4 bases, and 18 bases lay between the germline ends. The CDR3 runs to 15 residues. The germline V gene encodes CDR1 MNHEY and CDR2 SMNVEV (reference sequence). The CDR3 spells CASSAGGQGIYEQYF. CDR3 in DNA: TGTGCCAGCAGTGCGGGAGGACAGGGGATATACGAGCAGTACTTC.